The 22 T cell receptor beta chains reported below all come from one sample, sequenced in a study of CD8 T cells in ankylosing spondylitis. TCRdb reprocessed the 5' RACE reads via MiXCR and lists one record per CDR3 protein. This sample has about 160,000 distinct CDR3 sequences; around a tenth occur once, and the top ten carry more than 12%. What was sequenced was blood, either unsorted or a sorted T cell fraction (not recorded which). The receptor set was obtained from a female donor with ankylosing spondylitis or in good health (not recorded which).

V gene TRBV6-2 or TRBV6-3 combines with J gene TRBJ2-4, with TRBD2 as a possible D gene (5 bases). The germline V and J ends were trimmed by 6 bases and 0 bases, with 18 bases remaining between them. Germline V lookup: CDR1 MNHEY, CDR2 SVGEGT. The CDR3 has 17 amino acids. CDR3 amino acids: CASRRTPQHLAKNIQYF. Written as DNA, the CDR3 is TGTGCCAGCAGACGGACTCCCCAACACCTAGCCAAAAACATTCAGTACTTC.

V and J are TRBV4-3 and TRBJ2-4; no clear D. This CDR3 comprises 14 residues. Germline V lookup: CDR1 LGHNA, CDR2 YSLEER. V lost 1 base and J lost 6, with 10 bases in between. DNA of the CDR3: TGCGCCAGCAGCCAAGGGGATGGCTTAAACATTCAGTACTTC. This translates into CASSQGDGLNIQYF.

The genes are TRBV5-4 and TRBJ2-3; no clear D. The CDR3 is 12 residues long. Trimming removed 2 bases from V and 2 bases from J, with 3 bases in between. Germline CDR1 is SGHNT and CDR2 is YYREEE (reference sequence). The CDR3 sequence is CASSFNTDTQYF. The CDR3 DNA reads TGTGCCAGCAGCTTTAACACAGATACGCAGTATTTT.

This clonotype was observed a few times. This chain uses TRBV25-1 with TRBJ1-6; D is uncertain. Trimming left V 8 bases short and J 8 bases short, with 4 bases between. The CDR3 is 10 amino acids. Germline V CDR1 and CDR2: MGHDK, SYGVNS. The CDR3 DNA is TGTGCCAGCGGGGATTCACCCCTCCACTTT. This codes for CASGDSPLHF.

The CDR3 spells CASSLTNRLQETQYF. The DNA of the CDR3 is TGTGCCAGCAGCCTAACCAACCGGCTTCAAGAGACCCAGTACTTC. This chain connects TRBV7-9 to TRBJ2-5; D is undetermined. Between the trimmed V and J ends, which lost 5 bases and 2 bases, there was a span of 15 bases. The CDR3 runs 15 residues. The germline CDR1 and CDR2 sequences are SEHNR and FQNEAQ (reference sequence).

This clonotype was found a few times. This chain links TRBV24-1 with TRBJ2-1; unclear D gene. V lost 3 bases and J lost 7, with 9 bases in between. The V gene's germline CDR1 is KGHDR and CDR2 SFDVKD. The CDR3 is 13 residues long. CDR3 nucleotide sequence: TGTGCCACCAGTGATCAGGCCGTGAATGAGCAGTTCTTC. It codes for CATSDQAVNEQFF.

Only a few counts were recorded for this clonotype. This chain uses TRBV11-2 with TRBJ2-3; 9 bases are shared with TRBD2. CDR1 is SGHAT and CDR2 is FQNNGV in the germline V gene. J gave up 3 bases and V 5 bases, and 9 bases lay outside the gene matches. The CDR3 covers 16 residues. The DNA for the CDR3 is TGTGCCAGCAGCCCCCGAGGTAGCGGGAGTACAGATACGCAGTATTTT. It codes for CASSPRGSGSTDTQYF.

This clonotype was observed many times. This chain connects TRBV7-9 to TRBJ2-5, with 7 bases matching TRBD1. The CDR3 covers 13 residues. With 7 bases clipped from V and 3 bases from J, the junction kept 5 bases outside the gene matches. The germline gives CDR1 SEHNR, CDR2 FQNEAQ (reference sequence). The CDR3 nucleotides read TGTGCCAGCAATTTACAGGGGAAAGAGACCCAGTACTTC. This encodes CASNLQGKETQYF. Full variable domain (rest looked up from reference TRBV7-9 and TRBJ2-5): DTGVSQNPRHKITKRGQNVTFRCDPISEHNRLYWYRQTLGQGPEFLTYFQNEAQLEKSRLLSDRFSAERPKGSFSTLEIQRTEQGDSAMYLCASNLQGKETQYFGPGTRLLVL.

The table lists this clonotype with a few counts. The CDR3 DNA sequence: TGCGCCAGCAGCCATAGCGGGAGCTCCTACGAGCAGTACTTC. Protein: CASSHSGSSYEQYF. This sequence joins TRBV4-3 and TRBJ2-7, with 9 bases that match TRBD2. Trimming took 3 bases from V and 0 from J; bases not matched to a gene: 0. This CDR3 is 14 amino acids long. Germline V gene data show CDR1 as LGHNA and CDR2 as YSLEER.

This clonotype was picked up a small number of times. The CDR3 coding sequence is TGCAGTGCTACAGAGGGGAGGATTACGCAGTATTTT. It translates to CSATEGRITQYF. The chain links TRBV20-1 to TRBJ2-3, with TRBD2 as a possible D gene (6 bases). V was trimmed by 4 bases and J by 8 bases, leaving 13 bases between them. The CDR3 runs to 12 residues. Germline V CDR1 and CDR2: DFQATT, SNEGSKA (reference sequence).

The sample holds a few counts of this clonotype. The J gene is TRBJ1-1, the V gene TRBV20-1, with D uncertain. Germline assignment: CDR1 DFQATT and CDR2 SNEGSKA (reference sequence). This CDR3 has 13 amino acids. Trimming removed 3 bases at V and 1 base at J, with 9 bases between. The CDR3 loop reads CSASVQTNTEAFF. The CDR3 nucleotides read TGCAGTGCTAGTGTTCAGACGAACACTGAAGCTTTCTTT.

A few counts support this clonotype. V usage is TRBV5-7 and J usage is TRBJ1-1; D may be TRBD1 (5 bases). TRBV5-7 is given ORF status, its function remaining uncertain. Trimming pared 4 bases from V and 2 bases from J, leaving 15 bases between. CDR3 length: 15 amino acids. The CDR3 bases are TGTGCCAGCAGCGGGCCAGGGTGGGGAAACACTGAAGCTTTCTTT. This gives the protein CASSGPGWGNTEAFF.

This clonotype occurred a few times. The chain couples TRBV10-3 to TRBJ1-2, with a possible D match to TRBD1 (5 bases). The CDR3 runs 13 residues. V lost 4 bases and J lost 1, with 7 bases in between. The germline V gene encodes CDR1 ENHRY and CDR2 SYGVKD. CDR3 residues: CAISGDSNYGYTF. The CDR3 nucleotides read TGTGCCATCAGTGGCGACAGTAACTATGGCTACACCTTC.

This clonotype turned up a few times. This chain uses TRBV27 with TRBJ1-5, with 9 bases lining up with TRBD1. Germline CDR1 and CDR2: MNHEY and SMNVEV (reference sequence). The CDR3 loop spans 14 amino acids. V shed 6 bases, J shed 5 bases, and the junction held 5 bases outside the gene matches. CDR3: CASRVTGGDQPQHF. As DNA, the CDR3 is TGTGCCAGCAGGGTGACAGGGGGAGATCAGCCCCAGCATTTT.

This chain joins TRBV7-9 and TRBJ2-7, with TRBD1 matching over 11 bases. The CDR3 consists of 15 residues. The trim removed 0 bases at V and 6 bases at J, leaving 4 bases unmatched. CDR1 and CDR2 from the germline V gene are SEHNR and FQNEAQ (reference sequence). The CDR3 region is CASSLAPGQGGEQYF. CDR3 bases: TGTGCCAGCAGCTTAGCGCCGGGACAGGGGGGCGAGCAGTACTTC.

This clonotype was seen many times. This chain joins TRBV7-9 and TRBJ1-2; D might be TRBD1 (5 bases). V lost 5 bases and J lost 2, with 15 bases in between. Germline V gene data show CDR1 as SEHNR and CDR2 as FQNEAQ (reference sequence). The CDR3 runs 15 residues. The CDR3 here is CASSTGGGRNYGYTF. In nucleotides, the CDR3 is TGTGCCAGCAGCACAGGAGGAGGGCGGAACTATGGCTACACCTTC.

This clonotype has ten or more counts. CDR3 protein: CASSTPGQGGEKLFF. In DNA form, the CDR3 reads TGTGCCAGCTCCACCCCGGGACAGGGCGGCGAAAAACTGTTTTTT. This sequence joins TRBV12-3 or TRBV12-4 and TRBJ1-4; 9 positions match TRBD1. CDR3 length: 15 amino acids. V shed 8 bases, J shed 8 bases, and the junction held 12 bases outside the gene matches.

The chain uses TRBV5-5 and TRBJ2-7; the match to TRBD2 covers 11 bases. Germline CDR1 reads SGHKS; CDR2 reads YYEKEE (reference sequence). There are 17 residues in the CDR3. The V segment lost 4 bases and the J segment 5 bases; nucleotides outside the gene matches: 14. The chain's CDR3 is CASSIPFSGRAEDEQYF. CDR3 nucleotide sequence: TGTGCCAGCAGCATCCCGTTTAGCGGGAGGGCCGAAGACGAGCAGTACTTC.

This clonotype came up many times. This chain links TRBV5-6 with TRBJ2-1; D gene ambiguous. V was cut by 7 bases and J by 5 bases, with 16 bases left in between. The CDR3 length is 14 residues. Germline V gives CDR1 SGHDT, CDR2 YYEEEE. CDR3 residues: CASQLPTSHNEQFF. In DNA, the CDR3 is TGTGCCAGCCAGCTTCCCACTTCTCACAATGAGCAGTTCTTC.

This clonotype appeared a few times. CDR3 nucleotides: TGTGCCAGCAGTTTCCCTTTGCCAATCACTGAAGCTTTCTTT. Encoded protein: CASSFPLPITEAFF. This chain links TRBV12-3 or TRBV12-4 with TRBJ1-1; the D is unclear. Trimming took off 3 bases at V and 4 bases at J, with 12 bases between the two ends. The CDR3 length is 14 residues.

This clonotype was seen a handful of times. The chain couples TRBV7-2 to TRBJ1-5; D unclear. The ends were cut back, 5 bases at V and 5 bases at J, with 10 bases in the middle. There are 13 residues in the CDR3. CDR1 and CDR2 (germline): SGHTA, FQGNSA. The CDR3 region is CASSPANYQPQHF. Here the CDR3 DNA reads TGTGCCAGCAGCCCCGCGAACTATCAGCCCCAGCATTTT.

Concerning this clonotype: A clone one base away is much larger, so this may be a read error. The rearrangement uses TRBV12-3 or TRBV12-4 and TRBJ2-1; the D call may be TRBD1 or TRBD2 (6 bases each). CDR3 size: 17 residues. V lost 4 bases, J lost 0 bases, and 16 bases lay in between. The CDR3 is CASSSPEGGSSYNEQFF. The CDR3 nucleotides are TGTGCCAGCAGTTCCCCAGAGGGGGGTAGCTCCTACAATGAGCAGTTCTTC.